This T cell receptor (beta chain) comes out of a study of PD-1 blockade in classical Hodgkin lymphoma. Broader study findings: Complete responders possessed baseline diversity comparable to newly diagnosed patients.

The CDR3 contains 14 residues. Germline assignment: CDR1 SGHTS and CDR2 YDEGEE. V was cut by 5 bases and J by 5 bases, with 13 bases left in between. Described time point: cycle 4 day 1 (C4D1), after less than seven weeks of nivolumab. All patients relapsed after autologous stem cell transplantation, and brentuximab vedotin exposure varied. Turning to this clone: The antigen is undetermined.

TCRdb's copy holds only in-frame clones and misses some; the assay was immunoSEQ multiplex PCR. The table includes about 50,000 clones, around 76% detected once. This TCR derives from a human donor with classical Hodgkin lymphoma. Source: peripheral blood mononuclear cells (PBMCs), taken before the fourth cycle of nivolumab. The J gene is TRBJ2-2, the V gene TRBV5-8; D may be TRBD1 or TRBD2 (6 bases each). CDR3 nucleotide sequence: TGTGCCAGCAGTCCCGGGGGCGTTACCGGGGAGCTGTTTTTT. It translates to CASSPGGVTGELFF.